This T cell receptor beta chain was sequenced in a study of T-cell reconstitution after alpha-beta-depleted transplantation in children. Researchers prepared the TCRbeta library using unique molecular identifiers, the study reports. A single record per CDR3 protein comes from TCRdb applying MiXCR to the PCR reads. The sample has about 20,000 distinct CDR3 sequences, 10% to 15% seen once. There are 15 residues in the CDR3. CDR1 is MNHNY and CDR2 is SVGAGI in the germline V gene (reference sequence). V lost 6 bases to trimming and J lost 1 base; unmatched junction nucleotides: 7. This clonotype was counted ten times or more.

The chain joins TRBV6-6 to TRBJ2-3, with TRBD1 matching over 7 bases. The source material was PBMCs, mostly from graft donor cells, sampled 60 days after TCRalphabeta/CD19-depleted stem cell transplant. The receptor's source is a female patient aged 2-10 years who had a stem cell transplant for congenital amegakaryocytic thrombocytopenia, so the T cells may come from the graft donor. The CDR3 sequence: CASSSGQDGTDTQYF. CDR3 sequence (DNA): TGTGCCAGCAGCTCCGGACAGGATGGCACAGATACGCAGTATTTT.